The sequence of this TCR beta chain was determined in a study of blood T cells in healthy people across ages. The second PCR ran roughly 6 to 12 cycles with a sample-barcoded 5' primer and J-beta primers. From the 5' RACE reads, TCRdb called clonotypes with MiXCR, one entry per CDR3 protein. Here the sample spans about 380,000 distinct CDR3 sequences, about half being singletons. Looked up from germline, CDR1 is SQVTM and CDR2 is ANQGSEA. This CDR3 comprises 13 residues. The extraction recovered at least 5 micrograms of total RNA per sample. This clonotype originated in a man between 60 and 75 years old in good health. Material: blood. This chain uses TRBV29-1 with TRBJ2-4; TRBD1 agrees at 8 bases. The DNA end lines up better with TRBJ2-7; the J call may be wrong. In DNA form, the CDR3 reads TGCAGCTTGAGGACAGGGCTATCCTACGAGCAGTACTTC. Protein sequence: CSLRTGLSYEQYF.